Listed below are T cell receptor beta chains from one sample, sequenced in a study of blood T cell repertoires in COVID-19. Assay: immunoSEQ multiplex PCR; the TCRdb copy retains only in-frame clones and omits some. The data show fewer than 250,000 clones, with approximately 84% seen just once and approximately 5.1% held by the top ten. The material sequenced was peripheral blood. The origin of the receptors is a woman in her seventies with active or convalescent COVID-19. The CDR3 runs from the conserved cysteine through the conserved F or W. A D gene is named only where the DNA matches it firmly. Expanded clones get a size class; other rows say once, few or many, or leave the size out.

CDR3nt: TGCGCCAGCAGCGCCGGGACAGCTCGGGGCGGGGAGCTGTTTTTT
CDR3aa: CASSAGTARGGELFF
abundance: NA
v_gene: TRBV5-1
j_gene: TRBJ2-2
d_gene: TRBD1

CDR3nt: TGTGCCAGCAGCCCCCTCGGACAGGACTATGGCTACACCTTC
CDR3aa: CASSPLGQDYGYTF
abundance: many
v_gene: TRBV5-6
j_gene: TRBJ1-2
d_gene: TRBD1

CDR3nt: TGTGCCAGCAGCCGTAGGACATCTGGAAACACCATATATTTT
CDR3aa: CASSRRTSGNTIYF
abundance: NA
v_gene: TRBV3-1/TRBV3-2
j_gene: TRBJ1-3
d_gene: NA

CDR3nt: TGTGCCAGTGACGACAGGCCGGGATACGAGCAGTACTTC
CDR3aa: CASDDRPGYEQYF
abundance: NA
v_gene: TRBV19
j_gene: TRBJ2-7
d_gene: NA

CDR3nt: TGCGCCAGCAGCGCGGGACGGGGGGAATGGCAAGCTTTCTTT
CDR3aa: CASSAGRGEWQAFF
abundance: NA
v_gene: TRBV5-1
j_gene: TRBJ1-1
d_gene: NA

CDR3nt: TGTGCCAGCAGCCGACCGGGAATCAATGAGCAGTTCTTC
CDR3aa: CASSRPGINEQFF
abundance: NA
v_gene: TRBV7-8
j_gene: TRBJ2-1
d_gene: NA

CDR3nt: TGTGCCAGTAGTATAGATCTGGGACAGAACACTGAAGCTTTCTTT
CDR3aa: CASSIDLGQNTEAFF
abundance: NA
v_gene: TRBV19
j_gene: TRBJ1-1
d_gene: NA

CDR3nt: TGTGCCAGCAGCCTAGGGACTAGCGGGAGAGATTACCTCTCGGGGGAGCAGTACTTC
CDR3aa: CASSLGTSGRDYLSGEQYF
abundance: once
v_gene: TRBV5-5
j_gene: TRBJ2-7
d_gene: TRBD2

CDR3nt: TGTGCCAGCAGTCCTTCAGGGGGACTAGCGGGAGGGGACAGCTCCTACAATGAGCAGTTCTTC
CDR3aa: CASSPSGGLAGGDSSYNEQFF
abundance: NA
v_gene: TRBV28
j_gene: TRBJ2-1
d_gene: TRBD2

CDR3nt: TGCGCCAGCAGCCACGGACAGGGGCCCGCCCTGAGCGCTGAAGCTTTCTTT
CDR3aa: CASSHGQGPALSAEAFF
abundance: NA
v_gene: TRBV5-1
j_gene: TRBJ1-1
d_gene: TRBD1

CDR3nt: TGTGCCAGCAGTCGGACTAGCGCTTCCTACGAGCAGTACTTC
CDR3aa: CASSRTSASYEQYF
abundance: NA
v_gene: TRBV28
j_gene: TRBJ2-7
d_gene: TRBD2

CDR3nt: TGCGCCAGCAGCCAAGAAGGTGACAGTAGCAATCAGCCCCAGCATTTT
CDR3aa: CASSQEGDSSNQPQHF
abundance: NA
v_gene: TRBV4-1
j_gene: TRBJ1-5
d_gene: NA

CDR3nt: TGTGCCTGGAGTGTATGGGGCAGGGCCTCCTACGAGCAGTACTTC
CDR3aa: CAWSVWGRASYEQYF
abundance: NA
v_gene: TRBV30
j_gene: TRBJ2-7
d_gene: NA

CDR3nt: TGCGCCAGCAGCCCCATGACAGGGGATGAAGCTTTCTTT
CDR3aa: CASSPMTGDEAFF
abundance: NA
v_gene: TRBV4-1
j_gene: TRBJ1-1
d_gene: TRBD1

CDR3nt: TGTGCCACCAGTGTCGGAAGGGAGGGGGATGAGCAGTTCTTC
CDR3aa: CATSVGREGDEQFF
abundance: NA
v_gene: TRBV24-1
j_gene: TRBJ2-1
d_gene: NA

CDR3nt: TGCGCCAGCAGCCAAGAGGTAGCCCCCGAGCAGTACTTC
CDR3aa: CASSQEVAPEQYF
abundance: NA
v_gene: TRBV4-1
j_gene: TRBJ2-7
d_gene: NA

CDR3nt: TGTGCCAGCAGTTACTCGGGACTAGCGGGTCTTTCCTACGAGCAGTACTTC
CDR3aa: CASSYSGLAGLSYEQYF
abundance: NA
v_gene: TRBV6-2/TRBV6-3
j_gene: TRBJ2-7
d_gene: TRBD2

CDR3nt: TGTGCCACCAGCCTAAGATCGGGACTAGCGGGATTCAATGAGCAGTTCTTC
CDR3aa: CATSLRSGLAGFNEQFF
abundance: NA
v_gene: TRBV24-1
j_gene: TRBJ2-1
d_gene: TRBD2

CDR3nt: TGTGCCAGCAGCTGGGGCCCGGATGGGAAGGAGACCCAGTACTTC
CDR3aa: CASSWGPDGKETQYF
abundance: NA
v_gene: TRBV5-5
j_gene: TRBJ2-5
d_gene: NA

CDR3nt: TGCGCCAGCAGCCGCCGGGAGGGAACCACCGGGGAGCTGTTTTTT
CDR3aa: CASSRREGTTGELFF
abundance: NA
v_gene: TRBV5-1
j_gene: TRBJ2-2
d_gene: TRBD2

CDR3nt: TGCGCCAGCGGAAGCGGGAGACGAACAGATACGCAGTATTTT
CDR3aa: CASGSGRRTDTQYF
abundance: NA
v_gene: TRBV4-1
j_gene: TRBJ2-3
d_gene: TRBD2

CDR3nt: TGCGCCAGTACCGCAAAGGGGGGGTACGAGCAGTACTTC
CDR3aa: CASTAKGGYEQYF
abundance: NA
v_gene: TRBV5-1
j_gene: TRBJ2-7
d_gene: NA

CDR3nt: TGTGCCAGCAGCCGCGGGACAGAACACACCTACAATGAGCAGTTCTTC
CDR3aa: CASSRGTEHTYNEQFF
abundance: NA
v_gene: TRBV7-9
j_gene: TRBJ2-1
d_gene: NA

CDR3nt: TGTGCCAGCAGCGAATCCGGGACACAAGACTACGAGCAGTACTTC
CDR3aa: CASSESGTQDYEQYF
abundance: NA
v_gene: TRBV28
j_gene: TRBJ2-7
d_gene: NA

CDR3nt: TGTGCCAGTAGTTTGACAGGGCCCCATCCCCCTAGCTCCTACGAGCAGTACTTC
CDR3aa: CASSLTGPHPPSSYEQYF
abundance: once
v_gene: TRBV19
j_gene: TRBJ2-7
d_gene: TRBD1

CDR3nt: TGTGCCATCAGTGAACTAGCGCCGGACAATGAGCAGTTCTTC
CDR3aa: CAISELAPDNEQFF
abundance: NA
v_gene: TRBV10-3
j_gene: TRBJ2-1
d_gene: TRBD2

CDR3nt: TGCGCCAGCAGCCAAGACGGAGCGGGGCTCCAAGAGACCCAGTACTTC
CDR3aa: CASSQDGAGLQETQYF
abundance: NA
v_gene: TRBV4-1
j_gene: TRBJ2-5
d_gene: TRBD2